One sample yielded the 3 T cell receptor beta chains listed below, sequenced in a study of T cells in Graves' hyperthyroidism and ophthalmopathy. Regions amplified from RNA transcripts were the TCR beta CDR3 regions. A set of HTBI primers served as the primers for a first-round RT-PCR of the TCR CDR3. MiXCR, run by TCRdb on the multiplex PCR reads, gives a single entry per CDR3 protein. This table has more than 95,000 distinct CDR3 sequences, roughly 47% appearing once. The sequencing input was blood. The receptors were gathered from a man aged 35 to 55 with Graves' hyperthyroidism.

In its sample, this clonotype was seen many times. This chain joins TRBV12-3 or TRBV12-4 and TRBJ1-1; D is perhaps TRBD1 (5 bases). Trimming took off 3 bases at V and 0 bases at J, with 8 bases between the two ends. This CDR3 contains 14 residues. CDR3 sequence (DNA): TGTGCCAGCAGTTTCCAGGGTATGAACACTGAAGCTTTCTTT. It encodes CASSFQGMNTEAFF.

This rearrangement joins TRBV20-1 to TRBJ2-7; 9 bases are shared with TRBD1. The assigned J gene may be wrong: the sequence end matches TRBJ2-5 better. CDR1 DFQATT and CDR2 SNEGSKA come from the germline V gene (reference sequence). The length of the CDR3 is 14 residues. The CDR3 coding sequence is TGCAGTGGGAGGACAGGGGCGGCAGGAGAGACCCAGTACTTC. Its protein product is CSGRTGAAGETQYF.

In this sample, this clonotype turned up many times. The J gene is TRBJ1-2, the V gene TRBV6-1; D not certain. Germline V gives CDR1 MNHNS, CDR2 SASEGT. Trimming shortened V by 0 bases and J by 6 bases, and 11 bases separated the two germline ends. The CDR3 extends over 14 amino acids. CDR3 in amino acids: CASSEAVRINGYTF. The CDR3 coding sequence is TGTGCCAGCAGTGAAGCGGTCAGAATCAATGGCTACACCTTC.